Listed below are T cell receptor beta chains from one sample, sequenced in a study of beta chain features in type 1 diabetes. Sequencing was performed with immunoSEQ multiplex PCR; in TCRdb, only in-frame clones are kept and a portion is missing. The sample lists about 620,000 clones, roughly a sixth seen once, with about 0.093% in the top ten. The specimen sequenced was naive CD4+ T cells from blood. Receptors originate from a man aged 18-30 years in good health. CDR3s include the opening cysteine and the closing phenylalanine or tryptophan. A D gene is named only where the DNA matches it firmly. Size is omitted from some rows. Given values are once, few, many or a class for expanded clones.

>TRBJ2-1|few|NA|TRBV29-1
TGCAGCGTTGCCAGGGTAAATGAGCAGTTCTTC
CSVARVNEQFF
>TRBJ2-1|NA|NA|TRBV6-1
TGTGCCAGCAGTGACCCCCGGGACACGGCAGGGGTGGATGAGCAGTTCTTC
CASSDPRDTAGVDEQFF
>TRBJ1-4|few|NA|TRBV7-9
TGTGCCAGCAGCCTGCTGGATAATGAAAAACTGTTTTTT
CASSLLDNEKLFF
>TRBJ2-5|NA|NA|TRBV5-1
TGCGCCAGCAGCCCGGACCAAGAGACCCAGTACTTC
CASSPDQETQYF
>TRBJ1-5|NA|NA|TRBV19
TGTGCCAGTAGTATCCGCAGTGCATATAGCAATCAGCCCCAGCATTTT
CASSIRSAYSNQPQHF
>TRBJ1-1|few|NA|TRBV5-6
TGTGCCAGCAGCTTGTTCGACAGAGACTCTGAAGCTTTCTTT
CASSLFDRDSEAFF
>TRBJ1-6|few|NA|TRBV5-4
TGTGCCAGCAGCCAAGTGGAACAGGCCTCCCTCCACTTT
CASSQVEQASLHF
>TRBJ2-7|few|NA|TRBV7-9
TGTGCCAGCTCCTCCAGTTCCTACGAGCAGTACTTC
CASSSSSYEQYF
>TRBJ2-1|NA|TRBD1|TRBV19
TGTGCCAGTAGTAGATCGGGACAGAGCTCCTACAATGAGCAGTTCTTC
CASSRSGQSSYNEQFF
>TRBJ2-7|NA|TRBD2|TRBV6-1
TGTGCCAGCCTCAGATCGGGACTAGCTCCGGAGCAGTACTTC
CASLRSGLAPEQYF
>TRBJ1-1|few|NA|TRBV6-5
TGTGCCAGCAGTTACTCGTCCATGAACACTGAAGCTTTCTTT
CASSYSSMNTEAFF
>TRBJ2-7|NA|NA|TRBV29-1
TGCAGCGTTGTGGCCTGGGGAGGCTACGAGCAGTACTTC
CSVVAWGGYEQYF